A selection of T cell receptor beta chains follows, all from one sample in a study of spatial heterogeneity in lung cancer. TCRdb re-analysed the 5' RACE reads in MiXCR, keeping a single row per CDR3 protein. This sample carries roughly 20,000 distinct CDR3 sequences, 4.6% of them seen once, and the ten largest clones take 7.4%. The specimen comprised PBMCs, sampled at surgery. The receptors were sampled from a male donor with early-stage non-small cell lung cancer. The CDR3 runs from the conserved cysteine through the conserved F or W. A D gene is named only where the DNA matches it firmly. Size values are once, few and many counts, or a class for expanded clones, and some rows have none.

TGTGCCAGCAGCTTAGCTGGACTAGCGGGGGCCTACGAGCAGTACTTC | CASSLAGLAGAYEQYF | TRBJ2-7 | TRBD2 | many | TRBV7-2
TGTGCCAGCAGCTCTAGGACTAGCGGGAATTCTCGGGCCGGGGAGCTGTTTTTT | CASSSRTSGNSRAGELFF | TRBJ2-2 | TRBD2 | many | TRBV7-3
TGTGCCAGCAGTTCACAGGGGTCAGGGTACAATGAGCAGTTCTTC | CASSSQGSGYNEQFF | TRBJ2-1 | TRBD1 | many | TRBV27
TGTGCCAGCAGTTGGAGAAGAGAGCCAACCTCCGAGGCGTTCTTC | CASSWRREPTSEAFF | TRBJ2-1 | . | many | TRBV6-1
TGCGCCAGCAGTGAGCTGGGACAGACCTACGAGCAGTACTTC | CASSELGQTYEQYF | TRBJ2-7 | TRBD1 | many | TRBV10-2
TGCGCCAGCAGCACGGAAGGGACATCTAGCACCGGGGAGCTGTTTTTT | CASSTEGTSSTGELFF | TRBJ2-2 | . | few | TRBV5-1
TGTGCCATCAGTGATGAGCGGTCCTCCTACAATGAGCAGTTCTTC | CAISDERSSYNEQFF | TRBJ2-1 | . | many | TRBV10-3
TGTGCCAGCAGCTTGGGACAGGGGGCGAATGGCTACACCTTC | CASSLGQGANGYTF | TRBJ1-2 | TRBD1 | many | TRBV5-8
TGTGCCAGCAGTTGGCAGACGGGCAATCAGCCCCAGCATTTT | CASSWQTGNQPQHF | TRBJ1-5 | . | many | TRBV28
TGTGCCAGCAGCTTAGCGCACGAGCAGTACTTC | CASSLAHEQYF | TRBJ2-7 | . | many | TRBV7-9
TGCGCCAGCGGCGCCTCTGGAGGGGGCGCGGAGACCCAGTACTTC | CASGASGGGAETQYF | TRBJ2-5 | . | many | TRBV5-1
TGCAGCGTCCGCACGACCTCGCGAGAGGGTAAAGTCCTCTCCTACGAGCAGTACTTC | CSVRTTSREGKVLSYEQYF | TRBJ2-7 | . | medium-sized | TRBV29-1
TGCGCCAGCCATCTATCCGAGGGGGAGCGGGAGGGAGGCCAAGAGACCCAGTACTTC | CASHLSEGEREGGQETQYF | TRBJ2-5 | TRBD2 | . | TRBV5-1
TGTGCCTGGACGGAACAGAATAATTCACCCCTCCACTTT | CAWTEQNNSPLHF | TRBJ1-6 | . | many | TRBV30
TGTGCCAGCAGCTTAGGGACTGTCGGAGAGACCCAGTACTTC | CASSLGTVGETQYF | TRBJ2-5 | . | . | TRBV11-3
TGTGCCAGCAGTTATTCTTTCGCAGGGCAAGAGACCCAGTACTTC | CASSYSFAGQETQYF | TRBJ2-5 | . | . | TRBV6-6
TGTGCTAGTGGTTTGACCCCCGTGAGGGATGGACAGCCCCAGCATTTT | CASGLTPVRDGQPQHF | TRBJ1-5 | . | . | TRBV12-5
TGTGCCAGCAGCGCAACCCAATCCAGGTACTCCTACGAGCAGTACTTC | CASSATQSRYSYEQYF | TRBJ2-7 | . | many | TRBV12-3/TRBV12-4
TGTGCCAGCAGCCGAGACGGTCCCCCCCTCCACTTT | CASSRDGPPLHF | TRBJ1-6 | . | many | TRBV2
TGTGCCAGTACCTACAGGGGGCTAGGCAATCAGCCCCAGCATTTT | CASTYRGLGNQPQHF | TRBJ1-5 | TRBD1 | few | TRBV19
TGTGCCAGCAGCGTAGAACAGGGAATGAAGCATGAGCAGTTCTTC | CASSVEQGMKHEQFF | TRBJ2-1 | . | many | TRBV9
TGTGCCAGCAGTACCTACAGGGGTACGGGAGATACGCAGTATTTT | CASSTYRGTGDTQYF | TRBJ2-3 | TRBD1 | many | TRBV27
TGTGCCAGCAGCCAAGGACTAGCGGGAGTTACTGAGCAGTTCTTC | CASSQGLAGVTEQFF | TRBJ2-1 | TRBD2 | many | TRBV4-2
TGCAGTGCCAGGACTCCCCGGGGCTATGGCTACACCTTC | CSARTPRGYGYTF | TRBJ1-2 | . | many | TRBV20-1
TGTGCCAGCAGTTTTGGAGGGTCCTCCAATGAGCAGTTCTTC | CASSFGGSSNEQFF | TRBJ2-1 | . | many | TRBV6-2/TRBV6-3
TGTGCCATCAGATCCGAGTTGATCTCTGGAAACACCATATATTTT | CAIRSELISGNTIYF | TRBJ1-3 | . | many | TRBV10-3
TGTGCCAGCAGCTTGAAAGGTGCCCACCCTAGCACAGATACGCAGTATTTT | CASSLKGAHPSTDTQYF | TRBJ2-3 | . | many | TRBV5-4
TGTGCCAGCAGCCAAGACAGGTACCCCGCCTACGAGCAGTACTTC | CASSQDRYPAYEQYF | TRBJ2-7 | . | many | TRBV3-1
TGCAGTGCTAGAGTAGGGAGGGGCCAAGGCTACACCTTC | CSARVGRGQGYTF | TRBJ1-2 | . | many | TRBV20-1
TGTGCCAGCAGGCCGCCACTAAAAGGCGGCTACACCTTC | CASRPPLKGGYTF | TRBJ1-2 | . | many | TRBV28
TGCAGCGTTCTCCTTTGGACTAGAAGTGGTGAGCAGTTCTTC | CSVLLWTRSGEQFF | TRBJ2-1 | TRBD2 | medium-sized | TRBV29-1
TGTGCCACCAGCAAAATGGGTGGGGACGAGCAGTACTTC | CATSKMGGDEQYF | TRBJ2-7 | . | many | TRBV15
TGTGCCAGCAGCGACGGGACTAGCGGGAGTTACGAGCAGTACTTC | CASSDGTSGSYEQYF | TRBJ2-7 | TRBD2 | many | TRBV5-5
TGTGCCAGCAGCCGCTTACCCCCGGGAGGGCGGTCCCCGACAGATACGCAGTATTTT | CASSRLPPGGRSPTDTQYF | TRBJ2-3 | TRBD2 | . | TRBV7-8
TGTGCCAGCAGCTCGTCGTACGGGACTAGCGGCACTTACACAGATACGCAGTATTTT | CASSSSYGTSGTYTDTQYF | TRBJ2-3 | TRBD2 | . | TRBV6-5
TGCGCCAGCAGCTTTGGGACGTACGCCCTAGAAGCTTTCTTT | CASSFGTYALEAFF | TRBJ1-1 | . | many | TRBV5-1
TGTGCCAGCAGCCACGGGACAGGGCTGGAAAAACTGTTTTTT | CASSHGTGLEKLFF | TRBJ1-4 | TRBD1 | many | TRBV28
TGTGCCTCACAGGGACACGATGGCTACACCTTC | CASQGHDGYTF | TRBJ1-2 | . | many | TRBV7-6
TGTGCCAGCAGCCAAGTCGGTTCCACGTCGACAGCAGCTGGGGATGGCTACACCTTC | CASSQVGSTSTAAGDGYTF | TRBJ1-2 | . | many | TRBV4-2
TGTGCCAGCAGCCACAGCCGGTCCTCAACTAATGAAAAACTGTTTTTT | CASSHSRSSTNEKLFF | TRBJ1-4 | . | medium-sized | TRBV3-1
TGCAGCGTTATGGCGGGGTGGCAAGAGACCCAGTACTTC | CSVMAGWQETQYF | TRBJ2-5 | . | medium-sized | TRBV29-1
TGTGCCAGCAGTCTATGGACAGGGGAAGGCCAAGAGACCCAGTACTTC | CASSLWTGEGQETQYF | TRBJ2-5 | TRBD1 | many | TRBV6-2/TRBV6-3
TGCAGTGCTAGAGGGGGAGGGCCCAGGGACACTGAAGCTTTCTTT | CSARGGGPRDTEAFF | TRBJ1-1 | . | many | TRBV20-1
TGCGCCAGCAGCTTACAAATAGCCTTGAGCACAGATACGCAGTATTTT | CASSLQIALSTDTQYF | TRBJ2-3 | . | many | TRBV5-1
TGTGCCAGCAGTTTATCCAGGGGAGTACCGGGGGACTACGAGCAGTACTTC | CASSLSRGVPGDYEQYF | TRBJ2-7 | . | many | TRBV28
TGTGCCAGCAGTTTGACGGGTATCCACAATGAGCAGTTCTTC | CASSLTGIHNEQFF | TRBJ2-1 | . | many | TRBV27
TGCAGTGCTAGAGATTTTGGGGGAGATCAGCCCCAGCATTTT | CSARDFGGDQPQHF | TRBJ1-5 | . | many | TRBV20-1
TGCAGTGCTAGAGGCGGGCAAGTCGACGAGCAGTACTTC | CSARGGQVDEQYF | TRBJ2-7 | . | many | TRBV20-1
TGCGCCAGCAGCCGGCAGACCCAGAGCTCCTATAATTCACCCCTCCACTTT | CASSRQTQSSYNSPLHF | TRBJ1-6 | . | many | TRBV5-1
TGTGCCAGCAGCTATACAGGGTCTGGGGCCAACGTCCTGACTTTC | CASSYTGSGANVLTF | TRBJ2-6 | . | many | TRBV7-9